The rows below give T cell receptor beta chains drawn from one sample of a study of T cells in Graves' hyperthyroidism and ophthalmopathy. Each CDR3 protein is one row after TCRdb ran MiXCR on the multiplex PCR reads. The data show some 700,000 distinct CDR3 sequences, about 18% seen once. The source material was blood. The source is a man in his forties or fifties with Graves' hyperthyroidism. Each CDR3 is given with its conserved first and last residue. The D gene is left open where the match is weak. Clone size appears in some rows only: once, few, many, or a class for an expanded clone.

J	D	V	size	DNA	CDR3
TRBJ1-5	TRBD1	TRBV27	many	TGTGCCAGCAGGGGGACAGGGAACAATCAGCCCCAGCATTTT	CASRGTGNNQPQHF
TRBJ2-1	-	TRBV3-1	few	TGTGCCAGCAGCGGATCGGGACGGCTAAGCTCCTACAATGAGCAGTTCTTC	CASSGSGRLSSYNEQFF
TRBJ2-1	-	TRBV28	many	TGTGCCAGCAGTTCCAGCGGTCTTACCTACAATGAGCAGTTCTTC	CASSSSGLTYNEQFF
TRBJ2-7	-	TRBV5-5	few	TGTGCCAGCAGCTTAAGACAGGTAACCGAGCAGTACTTC	CASSLRQVTEQYF
TRBJ2-7	-	TRBV2	many	TGTGCCAGCAGGAAGGGACGGGAGACCTACGAGCAGTACTTC	CASRKGRETYEQYF
TRBJ2-7	TRBD1	TRBV29-1	many	TGCAGCGTCGGGACAGGGACCTACGAGCAGTACTTC	CSVGTGTYEQYF
TRBJ1-2	-	TRBV11-2	few	TGTGCCAGCAGCTTACTTTCCGGTGTCTACACCTTC	CASSLLSGVYTF
TRBJ2-7	TRBD2	TRBV7-8	many	TGTGCCAGCAGCTTTAGAGCGGGAGTCGAGTACGAGCAGTACTTC	CASSFRAGVEYEQYF
TRBJ2-1	-	TRBV12-3/TRBV12-4	few	TGTGCCAGCAGTTTCGCGGGTGCTGCGGGACCTGAGCAGTTCTTC	CASSFAGAAGPEQFF
TRBJ2-1	-	TRBV20-1	-	TGCAGTGCTAGAGATGCTAGGACTGAAATCAATGAGCAGTTCTTC	CSARDARTEINEQFF
TRBJ2-5	-	TRBV11-2	many	TGTGCCAGCAGCTCGCAGGGAGCGGGGACCCAGTACTTC	CASSSQGAGTQYF
TRBJ2-7	-	TRBV13	few	TGTGCCAGCAGCTTATTGCTCGGAGGGAGTGTCTCCTACGAGCAGTACTTC	CASSLLLGGSVSYEQYF
TRBJ1-1	-	TRBV5-1	-	TGCGCCAGCAGCTTGGAGGGGAGTGTTAGCACTGAAGCTTTCTTT	CASSLEGSVSTEAFF
TRBJ1-1	TRBD1	TRBV12-3/TRBV12-4	many	TGTGCCAGCAGTTGGACAGGGGCGGTAGGAGCTTTCTTT	CASSWTGAVGAFF
TRBJ2-1	-	TRBV12-3/TRBV12-4	many	TGTGCCAGCAGTTGGGCTACTGCGACAGGAAAGCCCTACAATGAGCAGTTCTTC	CASSWATATGKPYNEQFF
TRBJ2-1	-	TRBV4-1	-	TGCGCCAGCAGCCTTGGACATGGCTCCTACAATGAGCAGTTCTTC	CASSLGHGSYNEQFF
TRBJ1-1	TRBD1	TRBV19	-	TGTGCCAGTAGTATGGGACAGGGAGGGGTGAACACTGAAGCTTTCTTT	CASSMGQGGVNTEAFF
TRBJ2-1	TRBD2	TRBV10-3	many	TGTGCCATCAACCCGGGACTAGCGGTAAATGAGCAGTTCTTC	CAINPGLAVNEQFF
TRBJ1-2	-	TRBV27	many	TGTGCCAGCACCCCCCGCTCCGGGTATGGCTACACCTTC	CASTPRSGYGYTF
TRBJ2-7	TRBD2	TRBV28	few	TGTGCCAGCATCCATAGCGGGCCGCCCTACGAGCAGTACTTC	CASIHSGPPYEQYF
TRBJ2-7	-	TRBV6-1	many	TGTGCCAGCAGTGAAGTAAGGGCAGCCTACGAGCAGTACTTC	CASSEVRAAYEQYF
TRBJ1-5	-	TRBV28	many	TGTGCCAGCAGGGCCACAGGCGGCCCAAATCAGCCCCAGCATTTT	CASRATGGPNQPQHF
TRBJ2-5	TRBD1	TRBV6-5	-	TGTGCCAGCAGTTACTCGACAGGGTGGGAGACCCAGTACTTC	CASSYSTGWETQYF
TRBJ2-3	-	TRBV4-3	few	TGCGCCAGCAGCCAAGAGCCGGCACGTAGCACAGATACGCAGTATTTT	CASSQEPARSTDTQYF
TRBJ1-2	-	TRBV7-9	many	TGTGCCAGCAGCTTAGCAGGCGAAGGGAATGGCTACACCTTC	CASSLAGEGNGYTF
TRBJ2-2	-	TRBV11-2	many	TGTGCCAGCAGCCTCGACGGACGACCATCCACCGGGGAGCTGTTTTTT	CASSLDGRPSTGELFF
TRBJ2-5	-	TRBV6-1	-	TGTGCCAGCAGCACCGGAGGGACACCACAAGAGACCCAGTACTTC	CASSTGGTPQETQYF
TRBJ2-7	-	TRBV6-1	-	TGTGCCAGCAGTGAAGAACAGGCAACGATCTACGAGCAGTACTTC	CASSEEQATIYEQYF
TRBJ2-5	-	TRBV12-3/TRBV12-4	many	TGTGCCAGCAGTTTCGTGCAGGGCCGAGAGACCCAGTACTTC	CASSFVQGRETQYF